The rows below give T cell receptor beta chains drawn from one sample of a study of cytomegalovirus exposure and HLA in healthy donors. Method: immunoSEQ multiplex PCR; TCRdb's copy keeps in-frame clones and lacks some. The sample records 100,000 to 150,000 clones, roughly 77% being singletons. The specimen was PBMCs. All receptors derive from a man younger than 40 in good health and CMV-seronegative. Both conserved end residues are part of each CDR3. The D gene is left open where the match is weak. Clone size is not always given. Where it is, it says once, few, many or a class for expanded clones.

j_call	d_call	clone_size	v_call	cdr3_aa	cdr3_nt
TRBJ2-1	TRBD2	NA	TRBV7-9	CASSLALAGYNEQFF	TGTGCCAGCAGCTTAGCACTAGCGGGGTACAATGAGCAGTTCTTC
TRBJ2-7	NA	NA	TRBV28	CASSLSSSYEQYF	TGTGCCAGCAGTTTATCGTCGAGCTACGAGCAGTACTTC
TRBJ2-7	TRBD2	NA	TRBV5-8	CASSLRTSGVSYEQYF	TGTGCCAGCAGCTTGAGGACTAGCGGGGTCTCCTACGAGCAGTACTTC
TRBJ2-2	NA	once	TRBV9	CASSVVGDTPGELFF	TGTGCCAGCAGCGTAGTAGGGGACACCCCCGGGGAGCTGTTTTTT
TRBJ1-1	TRBD1	NA	TRBV20-1	CSARTGEAFF	TGCAGTGCCCGGACAGGGGAAGCTTTCTTT
TRBJ2-1	NA	NA	TRBV5-1	CASSLVGGVYNEQFF	TGCGCCAGCAGCTTGGTAGGGGGTGTCTACAATGAGCAGTTCTTC
TRBJ2-2	NA	once	TRBV2	CASRSTGHLNTGELFF	TGTGCCAGCAGATCTACGGGACACTTGAACACCGGGGAGCTGTTTTTT
TRBJ2-7	TRBD1	few	TRBV5-8	CASSLGRGPYEQYF	TGTGCCAGCAGCTTAGGCAGGGGGCCCTACGAGCAGTACTTC
TRBJ2-1	NA	once	TRBV10-3	CAIEGGGNEQFF	TGTGCCATCGAGGGTGGGGGGAATGAGCAGTTCTTC
TRBJ1-1	TRBD1	NA	TRBV5-6	CASSRQGSSTEAFF	TGTGCCAGCAGCCGACAGGGTTCATCGACTGAAGCTTTCTTT
TRBJ2-5	TRBD2	NA	TRBV5-5	CASSLGGLAGVETQYF	TGTGCCAGCAGCTTGGGGGGACTAGCGGGAGTGGAGACCCAGTACTTC
TRBJ2-1	NA	NA	TRBV7-9	CASSPISSDEQFF	TGTGCCAGCAGCCCTATAAGCAGCGATGAGCAGTTCTTC
TRBJ1-3	NA	few	TRBV5-1	CASSLEQVHSGNTIYF	TGCGCCAGCAGCTTGGAGCAGGTCCACTCTGGAAACACCATATATTTT
TRBJ2-2	TRBD2	NA	TRBV5-5	CASSRAAGDTGELFF	TGTGCCAGCAGCCGGGCAGCGGGGGACACCGGGGAGCTGTTTTTT
TRBJ1-2	NA	NA	TRBV19	CASSITDRRYGYTF	TGTGCCAGTAGTATAACAGACCGACGCTATGGCTACACCTTC
TRBJ1-2	NA	NA	TRBV28	CASSRPHSPLNYGYTF	TGTGCCAGCAGTCGGCCCCACAGTCCTCTTAACTATGGCTACACCTTC
TRBJ1-4	TRBD1	NA	TRBV5-1	CASSRSPPGQGTTNEKLFF	TGCGCCAGCAGCAGATCTCCCCCGGGACAGGGGACGACTAATGAAAAACTGTTTTTT
TRBJ2-5	TRBD2	NA	TRBV5-1	CASSLDGSAGGMETQYF	TGCGCCAGCAGCTTGGACGGCTCGGCGGGGGGCATGGAGACCCAGTACTTC
TRBJ2-7	NA	NA	TRBV7-9	CASNKVGDSYEQYF	TGTGCCAGCAACAAAGTCGGGGACTCCTACGAGCAGTACTTC
TRBJ2-7	TRBD2	NA	TRBV4-3	CASSQFVAGAYEQYF	TGCGCCAGCAGCCAATTCGTAGCGGGAGCCTACGAGCAGTACTTC
TRBJ2-7	NA	NA	TRBV7-9	CASSLSGTPNEQYF	TGTGCCAGCAGCTTGTCAGGGACTCCTAACGAGCAGTACTTC
TRBJ1-5	TRBD1	NA	TRBV28	CASTQSGGYQPQHF	TGTGCCAGCACCCAGTCAGGGGGCTATCAGCCCCAGCATTTT
TRBJ2-3	NA	NA	TRBV7-6	CASSLFNTDTQYF	TGTGCCAGCAGCTTATTTAACACAGATACGCAGTATTTT
TRBJ2-1	TRBD2	once	TRBV14	CASSLRTSGGHEQFF	TGTGCCAGCAGCTTAAGGACTAGCGGGGGGCATGAGCAGTTCTTC
TRBJ2-7	NA	NA	TRBV6-1	CASSEEQGYEQYF	TGTGCCAGCAGTGAAGAACAGGGCTACGAGCAGTACTTC
TRBJ2-7	TRBD2	few	TRBV28	CASRASGVSYEQYF	TGTGCCAGCAGGGCCAGCGGGGTTTCCTACGAGCAGTACTTC
TRBJ2-2	NA	NA	TRBV4-3	CASSQDRGTGELFF	TGCGCCAGCAGCCAAGATCGCGGGACCGGGGAGCTGTTTTTT
TRBJ2-7	TRBD2	once	TRBV7-8	CASSLSSSGGAYEQYF	TGTGCCAGCAGCTTATCCTCTAGCGGGGGTGCCTACGAGCAGTACTTC
TRBJ1-2	TRBD1	NA	TRBV7-6	CASSSLPGQENYGYTF	TGTGCCAGCAGCTCCCTACCGGGACAGGAGAACTATGGCTACACCTTC
TRBJ1-1	NA	NA	TRBV29-1	CSAYPNSNTEAFF	TGCAGCGCGTACCCCAACAGTAACACTGAAGCTTTCTTT
TRBJ2-6	NA	NA	TRBV13	CASSWGVSGANVLTF	TGTGCCAGCAGCTGGGGGGTCTCTGGGGCCAACGTCCTGACTTTC
TRBJ2-7	TRBD1	NA	TRBV27	CASSFSGGGYEQYF	TGTGCCAGCAGTTTTTCAGGGGGCGGGTACGAGCAGTACTTC
TRBJ1-1	TRBD1	medium-sized	TRBV5-1	CASSPGGTVLSNTEAFF	TGCGCCAGCAGCCCGGGGGGGACAGTGCTATCGAACACTGAAGCTTTCTTT
TRBJ2-7	TRBD2	NA	TRBV27	CASSPPGRTSGRAREQYF	TGTGCCAGCAGTCCCCCCGGTAGGACTAGCGGGAGGGCAAGGGAGCAGTACTTC
TRBJ2-3	TRBD2	NA	TRBV7-9	CASSNRPLAESTDTQYF	TGTGCCAGCAGCAACCGTCCTCTAGCGGAGAGCACAGATACGCAGTATTTT
TRBJ2-1	NA	few	TRBV4-3	CASSQDWQVSNEQFF	TGCGCCAGCAGCCAAGATTGGCAGGTTAGCAATGAGCAGTTCTTC
TRBJ2-7	TRBD1	NA	TRBV5-4	CASSWGQGEAYEQYF	TGTGCCAGCAGCTGGGGACAGGGGGAGGCCTACGAGCAGTACTTC
TRBJ2-7	TRBD1	NA	TRBV5-1	CASSLGWTGNEQYF	TGCGCCAGCAGCTTGGGATGGACAGGGAACGAGCAGTACTTC
TRBJ1-5	NA	NA	TRBV28	CASSIPQYPTQPQHF	TGTGCCAGCAGTATCCCACAGTATCCCACGCAGCCCCAGCATTTT
TRBJ1-2	NA	NA	TRBV14	CASSQTGYGYTF	TGTGCCAGCAGCCAAACAGGCTATGGCTACACCTTC
TRBJ2-6	NA	NA	TRBV7-2	CASSQQTVSGANVLTF	TGTGCCAGCAGCCAACAGACAGTATCTGGGGCCAACGTCCTGACTTTC
TRBJ1-5	NA	NA	TRBV4-1	CASSQERWSYSNQPQHF	TGCGCCAGCAGCCAAGAGCGTTGGTCGTATAGCAATCAGCCCCAGCATTTT
TRBJ1-3	NA	NA	TRBV5-6	CASSLTAGNTIYF	TGTGCCAGCAGCTTGACAGCTGGAAACACCATATATTTT
TRBJ1-5	NA	few	TRBV19	CASSSQAHQPQHF	TGTGCCAGTAGTTCCCAGGCCCATCAGCCCCAGCATTTT
TRBJ2-7	TRBD1	NA	TRBV5-1	CASTLWTGTYEQYF	TGCGCCAGCACCCTCTGGACAGGGACCTACGAGCAGTACTTC
TRBJ1-3	NA	NA	TRBV6-6	CASSYSDGRGNTIYF	TGTGCCAGCAGTTACTCGGACGGGAGGGGAAACACCATATATTTT
TRBJ2-1	TRBD2	NA	TRBV4-3	CASSQGLGAGGQFF	TGCGCCAGCAGCCAAGGCCTGGGGGCGGGAGGGCAGTTCTTC
TRBJ2-3	NA	NA	TRBV4-3	CASSQDLVQGVNTDTQYF	TGCGCCAGCAGCCAAGATCTTGTACAGGGAGTCAACACAGATACGCAGTATTTT
TRBJ2-1	NA	once	TRBV5-1	CASSFGLALYNEQFF	TGCGCCAGCAGCTTTGGTCTAGCGCTTTACAATGAGCAGTTCTTC
TRBJ2-3	TRBD1	NA	TRBV5-4	CASSGTGTGDTDTQYF	TGTGCCAGCAGCGGAACCGGGACAGGAGACACAGATACGCAGTATTTT
TRBJ1-6	TRBD1	NA	TRBV5-6	CASSLTGGSNSPLHF	TGTGCCAGCAGCTTGACAGGGGGCTCTAATTCACCCCTCCACTTT
TRBJ2-3	NA	once	TRBV6-6	CASSEVVAEDTQYF	TGTGCCAGCAGCGAAGTAGTCGCGGAGGATACGCAGTATTTT
TRBJ1-1	NA	once	TRBV7-9	CASSAPTVQAEAFF	TGTGCCAGCAGCGCACCGACGGTTCAGGCGGAAGCTTTCTTT
TRBJ2-7	NA	NA	TRBV7-8	CASSTDNSYEQYF	TGTGCCAGCAGCACGGACAATTCCTACGAGCAGTACTTC
TRBJ2-1	TRBD2	NA	TRBV9	CASSALSGAYNEQFF	TGTGCCAGCAGCGCCCTTAGCGGGGCCTACAATGAGCAGTTCTTC
TRBJ1-2	NA	NA	TRBV7-2	CASSFTNYGYTF	TGTGCCAGCAGCTTTACTAACTATGGCTACACCTTC
TRBJ1-5	NA	NA	TRBV4-2	CASSQSRFDGQPQHF	TGTGCCAGCAGCCAAAGCAGGTTCGACGGTCAGCCCCAGCATTTT
TRBJ2-7	NA	NA	TRBV5-6	CASSLGGETYEQYF	TGTGCCAGCAGCTTGGGGGGGGAAACCTACGAGCAGTACTTC
TRBJ2-3	NA	once	TRBV11-2	CASSLGGPTFKYF	TGTGCCAGCAGCTTAGGGGGCCCGACTTTTAAGTATTTT
TRBJ1-5	NA	NA	TRBV28	CASSDTGFLGNQPQHF	TGTGCCAGCAGTGACACAGGGTTTTTGGGCAATCAGCCCCAGCATTTT